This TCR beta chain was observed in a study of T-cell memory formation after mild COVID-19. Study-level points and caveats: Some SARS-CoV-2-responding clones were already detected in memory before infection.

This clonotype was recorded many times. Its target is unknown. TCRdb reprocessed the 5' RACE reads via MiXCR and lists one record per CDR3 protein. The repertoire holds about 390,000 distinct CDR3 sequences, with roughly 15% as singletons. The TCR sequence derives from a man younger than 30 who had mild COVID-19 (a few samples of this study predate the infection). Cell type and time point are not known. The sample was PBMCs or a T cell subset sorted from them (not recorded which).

CDR3 region: CASSSGLAGGNEQFF. As DNA, the CDR3 is TGTGCCAGCAGTTCTGGACTAGCGGGGGGCAATGAGCAGTTCTTC. The V gene is TRBV6-2 or TRBV6-3, the J gene TRBJ2-1; 14 bases agree with TRBD2. The CDR3 consists of 15 residues. The ends lost 4 bases at V and 6 bases at J; junction bases unmatched: 2. CDR1 and CDR2 (germline): MNHEY, SVGEGT.